These 9 T cell receptor beta chains were all obtained from the same sample, sequenced in a study of monozygotic twins with cystic fibrosis. Here immunoSEQ multiplex PCR was the method, and the copy in TCRdb shows in-frame clones only, minus some. The data show about 32,000 clones, with around 90% seen just once and 0.85% to 1% held by the top ten. Input material: blood. These receptor sequences come from a girl aged 2-10 years with cystic fibrosis.

Only a few counts were recorded for this clone. The rearrangement joins TRBV2 to TRBJ1-1, with D possibly matching TRBD1 (5 bases). The CDR3 is made up of 13 amino acids. Germline V CDR1 and CDR2: SNHLY, FYNNEI. V was pared by 7 bases and J by 1 base, with 10 bases between. The CDR3 DNA reads TGTGCCAGCACTATCGGACAGAACACTGAAGCTTTCTTT. Translating gives CASTIGQNTEAFF.

This rearrangement joins TRBV7-8 to TRBJ2-1; D may be TRBD2 (6 bases). The germline gives CDR1 SGHVS, CDR2 FQNEAQ. The V end was cut by 5 bases, the J end by 1 base, with 12 bases between. This CDR3 spans 15 amino acids. Here the CDR3 DNA reads TGTGCCAGCAGCCCGCTAGCGAATTCCTACAATGAGCAGTTCTTC. Its protein is CASSPLANSYNEQFF.

The V and J genes are TRBV27 and TRBJ1-2; 7 nucleotides align to TRBD1. J lost 3 bases, V lost 2 bases, and 3 bases had no gene match. Germline CDR1 is MNHEY and CDR2 is SMNVEV (reference sequence). CDR3 length equals 14 residues. DNA for the CDR3: TGTGCCAGCAGTTTAGCAGGGGGAGACTATGGCTACACCTTC. The encoded protein is CASSLAGGDYGYTF.

The chain links TRBV13 to TRBJ1-4, with D maybe TRBD1 (5 bases). V was shortened by 5 bases and J by 0 bases, with 10 bases between the two germline ends. Germline-derived CDR1 and CDR2 are PRHDT and FYEKMQ (reference sequence). CDR3 length: 15 residues. The CDR3 coding sequence is TGTGCCAGCAGCGAGGGGATTTCAACTAATGAAAAACTGTTTTTT. Encoded protein: CASSEGISTNEKLFF.

This clone showed up just once. This chain links TRBV21-1 with TRBJ1-1; TRBD1, as called in the table, went unchecked against the DNA. TRBV21-1 constitutes a pseudogene. The CDR3 has 15 residues. In DNA, the CDR3 is TGTGCCAGCAGCACGCGACAGGGTATGAACACTGAAGCTTTCTTT. It specifies CASSTRQGMNTEAFF.

The chain is built from TRBV19 and TRBJ1-1, with no clear D. The length of the CDR3 is 12 residues. Looked up from germline, CDR1 is LNHDA and CDR2 is SQIVND (reference sequence). Trimming pared 0 bases from V and 5 bases from J, leaving 4 bases between. As DNA, the CDR3 is TGTGCCAGTAGTATAGAGGGGACTGAAGCTTTCTTT. It encodes CASSIEGTEAFF.

The chain is built from TRBV20-1 and TRBJ2-1, with D unclear. There are 8 residues in the CDR3. Germline V gene data show CDR1 as DFQATT and CDR2 as SNEGSKA (reference sequence). Trimming pared 3 bases from V and 12 bases from J, leaving 3 bases between. For the CDR3, the DNA is TGCAGTGCTAGCGGGCAGTTCTTC. It codes for CSASGQFF.

This sequence joins TRBV15 and TRBJ1-2; D unresolved. Germline V lookup: CDR1 LNHNV, CDR2 YYDKDF (reference sequence). This CDR3 region has 13 residues. V was clipped by 5 bases and J by 5 bases, with 12 bases between them. The CDR3 sequence: CATSGRTFYGYTF. The CDR3 DNA reads as TGTGCCACCAGCGGGCGGACCTTTTATGGCTACACCTTC.

The chain couples TRBV4-1 to TRBJ2-7, with D perhaps TRBD2 (6 bases). The CDR3 runs to 16 residues. V lost 3 bases and J lost 5, with 20 bases in between. Germline loops: CDR1 MGHRA, CDR2 YSYEKL. The CDR3 region is CASSQAITPTSDEQYF. CDR3 coding DNA: TGCGCCAGCAGCCAGGCCATTACCCCGACTAGTGACGAGCAGTACTTC.